Described below is a single T cell receptor (beta chain) sequence and its context. Its antigen is still unknown. This CDR3 has 14 amino acids. J lost 2 bases, V lost 4 bases, and 4 bases had no gene match. From germline, CDR1 is MDHEN and CDR2 SYDVKM. Sequenced by immunoSEQ multiplex PCR; TCRdb stores in-frame clones only, minus some. The sample includes 50,000 to 60,000 clones, roughly nine tenths seen only once; the top ten take about 20%. This entry is derived from a study of lymphopenia after photon versus proton radiotherapy. Whole-study findings and limits: Photon-treated patients lost naive T cells and TCR diversity; proton-treated stayed stable. After the lymphocyte nadir, photon-treated repertoires showed oligoclonal expansion, especially of CD8+ Temra cells.

The sample in question was peripheral blood, obtained from a patient treated with photon-based radiotherapy. The chain has TRBV28 and TRBJ1-2; 7 bases are a match to TRBD1. This clonotype was obtained from a woman aged 40 to 50 with cholangiocarcinoma. CDR3 loop: CASSSGQTNYGYTF. For the CDR3, the DNA is TGTGCCAGCAGTTCGGGACAGACCAACTATGGCTACACCTTC.